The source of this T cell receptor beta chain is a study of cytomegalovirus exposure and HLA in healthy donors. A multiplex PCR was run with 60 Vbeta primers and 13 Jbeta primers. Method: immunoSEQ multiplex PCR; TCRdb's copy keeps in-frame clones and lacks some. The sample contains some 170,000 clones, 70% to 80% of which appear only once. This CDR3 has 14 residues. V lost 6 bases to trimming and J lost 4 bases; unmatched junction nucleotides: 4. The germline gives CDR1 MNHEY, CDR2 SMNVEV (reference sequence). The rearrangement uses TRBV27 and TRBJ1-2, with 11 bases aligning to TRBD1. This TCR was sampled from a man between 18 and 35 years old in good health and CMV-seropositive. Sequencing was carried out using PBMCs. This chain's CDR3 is CASRGQGELYGYTF. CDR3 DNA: TGTGCCAGCAGGGGACAGGGGGAACTCTATGGCTACACCTTC.